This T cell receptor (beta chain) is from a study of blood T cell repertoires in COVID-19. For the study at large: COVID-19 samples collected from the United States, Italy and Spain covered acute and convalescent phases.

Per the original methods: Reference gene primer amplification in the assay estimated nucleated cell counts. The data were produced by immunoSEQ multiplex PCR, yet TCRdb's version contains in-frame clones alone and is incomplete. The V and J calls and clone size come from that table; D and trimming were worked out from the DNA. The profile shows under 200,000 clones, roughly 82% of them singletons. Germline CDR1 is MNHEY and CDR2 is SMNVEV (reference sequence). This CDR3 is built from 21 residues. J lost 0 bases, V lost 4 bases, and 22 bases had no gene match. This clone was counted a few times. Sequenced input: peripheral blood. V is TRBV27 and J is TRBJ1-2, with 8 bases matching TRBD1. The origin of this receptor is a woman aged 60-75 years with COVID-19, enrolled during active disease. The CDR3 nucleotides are TGTGCCAGCAGTTCCCAGGGGGCGCGAAGAGGACAAATATTAGCTAACTATGGCTACACCTTC. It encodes CASSSQGARRGQILANYGYTF.